These T cell receptor beta chains were read from a single sample in a study of T cells in Graves' hyperthyroidism and ophthalmopathy. Using its own MiXCR run on the multiplex PCR reads, TCRdb lists one record per CDR3 protein. The sample records some 570,000 distinct CDR3 sequences, approximately 15% being singletons. Sequenced input: blood. The receptors here all came from a woman between 18 and 30 years old with Graves' ophthalmopathy. Both conserved end residues are trimmed from each CDR3. D genes are given only for firm matches.

J gene,V gene,D gene,CDR3 protein
TRBJ1-2,TRBV3-1,.,ASSQPDSLFYGYT
TRBJ2-7,TRBV28,TRBD2,ASSLPGLAGGGEQY
TRBJ2-1,TRBV6-1,TRBD2,ASIPGLAGDEQF
TRBJ2-2,TRBV12-5,.,ATSFSGDTGELF
TRBJ2-5,TRBV20-1,TRBD1,SARPPDRVETQY
TRBJ2-7,TRBV27,TRBD2,ASSGTSSFGEQY
TRBJ1-1,TRBV6-1,.,ASSLIGQGMNTEAF
TRBJ2-1,TRBV9,.,ASSGSESSYNEQF
TRBJ2-7,TRBV7-3,.,ASSLEGPREQY
TRBJ2-5,TRBV18,TRBD2,ASSLRTSGSHQETQY
TRBJ1-1,TRBV18,.,ASSPIENTEAF
TRBJ1-6,TRBV9,.,ASSVALSSRALH
TRBJ1-3,TRBV6-1,.,ASTLGDRSGNTIY
TRBJ2-2,TRBV2,TRBD1,ASQGEANTGELF
TRBJ2-5,TRBV12-3/TRBV12-4,.,ASRQAQETQY
TRBJ1-6,TRBV27,.,ASYGGNNSPLH
TRBJ1-5,TRBV27,.,ASSRGIGQPQH
TRBJ1-2,TRBV12-3/TRBV12-4,.,ASSLPGHPYGYT
TRBJ1-1,TRBV7-9,.,ASSLAEGGGEAF
TRBJ1-4,TRBV28,.,ASISGLNEKLF
TRBJ2-7,TRBV20-1,TRBD2,SANQGGGRVTYEQY
TRBJ2-3,TRBV12-3/TRBV12-4,.,ASSLVGSADTQY
TRBJ2-5,TRBV9,.,ASSPTWGETQY
TRBJ1-1,TRBV4-1,TRBD1,ASSQEYQGAARDTEAF
TRBJ2-7,TRBV2,.,ASSGGGEQY
TRBJ2-2,TRBV12-5,.,ASGLVTTQGTGELF
TRBJ2-7,TRBV7-6,.,ASSPSWSGYEQY
TRBJ1-6,TRBV9,TRBD1,ASSVGDRGHSPLH
TRBJ1-2,TRBV6-1,.,ASSEQGGVTHYGYT
TRBJ2-3,TRBV9,.,ASSDNPYTSPARGWGTDTQY
TRBJ2-7,TRBV30,TRBD2,AWSLPVSGRSLGEQY
TRBJ2-1,TRBV6-1,.,ASSEGRAAEQF
TRBJ2-1,TRBV24-1,TRBD2,ATSDRRSGSSYNEQF
TRBJ2-3,TRBV6-6,TRBD1,ASSYRGPFTDTQY
TRBJ2-1,TRBV20-1,TRBD2,SARPPGPRSGRSGEQF
TRBJ1-3,TRBV28,.,ASSRQVFSGNTIY
TRBJ2-2,TRBV28,.,ASRGDRAANTGELF
TRBJ2-7,TRBV6-2/TRBV6-3,.,ASRGEGYEQY
TRBJ2-1,TRBV7-8,.,ASSSGSPYNEQF
TRBJ2-7,TRBV6-2/TRBV6-3,TRBD2,ASSYSLTGGPYEQY
TRBJ2-7,TRBV19,TRBD1,ASSGTGGFYEQY
TRBJ2-3,TRBV5-5,TRBD2,ASRRLAGERDTQY
TRBJ1-3,TRBV28,TRBD1,ASRKTGSSGNTIY
TRBJ2-5,TRBV3-1,TRBD2,ASSQALAGVETQY
TRBJ1-1,TRBV5-1,.,ASSPGERLWNTEAF
TRBJ2-7,TRBV3-1,TRBD1,ASSQLGRDSSIYEQY
TRBJ2-1,TRBV20-1,TRBD2,SARDVLAGYNNEQF
TRBJ2-3,TRBV30,TRBD1,AWSKLQGNTQY